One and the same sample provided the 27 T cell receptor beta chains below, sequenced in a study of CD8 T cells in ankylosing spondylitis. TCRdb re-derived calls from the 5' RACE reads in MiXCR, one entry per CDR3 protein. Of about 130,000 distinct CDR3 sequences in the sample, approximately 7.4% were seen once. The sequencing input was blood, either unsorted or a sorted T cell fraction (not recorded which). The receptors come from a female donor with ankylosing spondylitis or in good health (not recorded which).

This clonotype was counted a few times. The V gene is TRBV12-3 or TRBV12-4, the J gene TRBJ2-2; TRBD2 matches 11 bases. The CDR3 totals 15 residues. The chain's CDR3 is CAWGLAGGNTGELFF. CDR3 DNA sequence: TGTGCATGGGGCCTAGCGGGGGGTAACACCGGGGAGCTGTTTTTT.

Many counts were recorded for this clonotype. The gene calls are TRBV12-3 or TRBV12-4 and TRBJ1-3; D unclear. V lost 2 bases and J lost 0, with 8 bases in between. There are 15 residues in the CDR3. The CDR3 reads CASSLMVGSGNTIYF. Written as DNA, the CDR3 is TGTGCCAGCAGTTTAATGGTGGGCTCTGGAAACACCATATATTTT.

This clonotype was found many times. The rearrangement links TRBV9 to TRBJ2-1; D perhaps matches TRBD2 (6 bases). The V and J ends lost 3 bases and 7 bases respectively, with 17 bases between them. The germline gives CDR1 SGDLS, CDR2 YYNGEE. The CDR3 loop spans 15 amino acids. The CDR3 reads CASSGPGTSTNEQFF. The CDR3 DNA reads TGTGCCAGCAGCGGACCCGGGACTTCTACGAATGAGCAGTTCTTC.

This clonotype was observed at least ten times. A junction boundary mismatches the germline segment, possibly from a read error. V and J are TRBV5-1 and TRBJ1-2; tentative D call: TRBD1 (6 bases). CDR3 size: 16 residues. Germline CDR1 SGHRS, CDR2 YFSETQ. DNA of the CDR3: TGCGCCAGCAGCTTGGGAAGGGGGATAAGGAACTATAGCTACACCTTC. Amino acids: CASSLGRGIRNYSYTF.

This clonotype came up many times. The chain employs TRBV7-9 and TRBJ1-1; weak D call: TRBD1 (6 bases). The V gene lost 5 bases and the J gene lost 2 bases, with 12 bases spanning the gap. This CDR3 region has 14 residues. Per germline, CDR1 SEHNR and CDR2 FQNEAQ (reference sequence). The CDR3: CASSPEGGNTEAFF. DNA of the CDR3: TGTGCCAGCAGCCCCGAAGGGGGTAACACTGAAGCTTTCTTT.

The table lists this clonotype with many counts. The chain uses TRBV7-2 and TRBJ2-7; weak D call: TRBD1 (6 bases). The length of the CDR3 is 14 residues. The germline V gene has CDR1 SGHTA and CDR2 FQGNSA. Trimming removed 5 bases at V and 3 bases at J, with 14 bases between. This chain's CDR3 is CASSDGTLLYEQYF. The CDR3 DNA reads TGTGCCAGCAGCGACGGGACACTTCTCTACGAGCAGTACTTC. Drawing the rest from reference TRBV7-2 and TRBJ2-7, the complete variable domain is GAGVSQSPSNKVTEKGKDVELRCDPISGHTALYWYRQSLGQGLEFLIYFQGNSAPDKSGLPSDRFSAERTGGSVSTLTIQRTQQEDSAVYLCASSDGTLLYEQYFGPGTRLTVT.

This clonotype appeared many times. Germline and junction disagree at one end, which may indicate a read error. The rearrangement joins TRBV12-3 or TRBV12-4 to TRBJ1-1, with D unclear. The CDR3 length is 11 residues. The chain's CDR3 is CASSQNTEAFF. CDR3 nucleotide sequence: TGCGCCAGCAGCCAAAACACTGAAGCTTTCTTT.

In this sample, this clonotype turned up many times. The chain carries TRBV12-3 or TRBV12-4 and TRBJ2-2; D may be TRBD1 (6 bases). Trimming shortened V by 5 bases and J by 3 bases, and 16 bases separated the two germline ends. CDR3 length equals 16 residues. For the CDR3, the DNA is TGTGCCAGCAGTGACGGACAGAGACGCGACACCGGGGAGCTGTTTTTT. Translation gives CASSDGQRRDTGELFF.

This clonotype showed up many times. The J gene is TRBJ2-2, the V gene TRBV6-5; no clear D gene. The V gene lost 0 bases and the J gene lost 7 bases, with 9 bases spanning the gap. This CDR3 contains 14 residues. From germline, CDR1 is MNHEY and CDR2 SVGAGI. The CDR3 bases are TGTGCCAGCAGTTACTCCACCGTCTTCGGGGAGCTGTTTTTT. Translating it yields CASSYSTVFGELFF.

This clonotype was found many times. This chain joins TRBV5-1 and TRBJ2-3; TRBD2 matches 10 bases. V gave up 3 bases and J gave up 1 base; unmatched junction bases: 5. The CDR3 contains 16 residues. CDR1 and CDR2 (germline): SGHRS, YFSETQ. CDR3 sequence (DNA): TGCGCCAGCAGCTCCCTGCTAGCGGGGGGCACAGATACGCAGTATTTT. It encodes CASSSLLAGGTDTQYF.

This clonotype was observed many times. Here the CDR3 DNA reads TGTGCCAGCAGCCGACAGGGACAAGGGGGGGAAAAACTGTTTTTT. Protein sequence: CASSRQGQGGEKLFF. This chain links TRBV7-2 with TRBJ1-4, with 7 bases fitting TRBD1. The CDR3 sequence is 15 residues long. Per the germline V gene, CDR1 is SGHTA and CDR2 is FQGNSA. After removal of 5 bases from V and 8 bases from J, the junction contained 11 bases not matched to a gene.

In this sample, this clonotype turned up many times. The CDR3: CASSGGTLGTYSDTQYF. In DNA, the CDR3 is TGCGCCAGCAGTGGGGGGACCTTAGGGACCTACTCCGATACGCAGTATTTT. The V call is TRBV10-2, the J call TRBJ2-3; D might be TRBD1 or TRBD2, each matching 5 bases. V lost 4 bases to trimming and J lost 6 bases, with 23 bases between them. Germline CDR1 is WSHSY and CDR2 is SAAADI. This CDR3 is built from 17 residues.

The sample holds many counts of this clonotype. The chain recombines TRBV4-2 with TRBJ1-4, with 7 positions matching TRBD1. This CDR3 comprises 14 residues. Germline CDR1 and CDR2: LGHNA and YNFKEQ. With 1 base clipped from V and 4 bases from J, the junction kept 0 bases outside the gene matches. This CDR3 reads CASSQAGGNEKLFF. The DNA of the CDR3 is TGTGCCAGCAGCCAAGCAGGGGGTAATGAAAAACTGTTTTTT.

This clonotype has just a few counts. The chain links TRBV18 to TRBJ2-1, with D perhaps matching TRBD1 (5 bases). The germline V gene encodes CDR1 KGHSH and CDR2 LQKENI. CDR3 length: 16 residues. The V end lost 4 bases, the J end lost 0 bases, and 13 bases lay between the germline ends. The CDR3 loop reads CASSQSGLGSYNEQFF. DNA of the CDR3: TGTGCCAGCTCACAATCAGGGCTCGGCTCCTACAATGAGCAGTTCTTC.

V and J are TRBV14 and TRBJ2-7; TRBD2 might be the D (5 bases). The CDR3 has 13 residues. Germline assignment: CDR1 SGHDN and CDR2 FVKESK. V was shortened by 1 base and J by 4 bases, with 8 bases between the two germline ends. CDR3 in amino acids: CASSQATGYEQYF. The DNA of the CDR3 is TGTGCCAGCAGCCAAGCGACGGGATACGAGCAGTACTTC.

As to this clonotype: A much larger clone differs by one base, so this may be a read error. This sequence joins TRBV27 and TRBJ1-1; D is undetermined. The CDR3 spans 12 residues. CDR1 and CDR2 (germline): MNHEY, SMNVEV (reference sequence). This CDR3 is CTSSAHDRKAFF. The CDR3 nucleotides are TGTACCAGCAGCGCACACGATCGGAAAGCTTTCTTT.

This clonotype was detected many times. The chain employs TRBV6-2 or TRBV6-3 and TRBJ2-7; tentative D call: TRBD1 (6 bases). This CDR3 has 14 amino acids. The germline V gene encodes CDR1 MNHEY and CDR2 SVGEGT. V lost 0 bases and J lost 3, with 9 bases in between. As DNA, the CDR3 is TGTGCCAGCAGTTACTCGGGACAATACTACGAGCAGTACTTC. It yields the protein CASSYSGQYYEQYF.

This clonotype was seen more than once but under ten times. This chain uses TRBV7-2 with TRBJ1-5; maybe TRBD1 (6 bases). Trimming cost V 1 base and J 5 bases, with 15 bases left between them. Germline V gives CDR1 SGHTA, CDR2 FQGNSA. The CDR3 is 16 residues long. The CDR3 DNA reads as TGTGCCAGCAGCTTAGATAAGACAGGCGGACATCAGCCCCAGCATTTT. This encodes CASSLDKTGGHQPQHF.

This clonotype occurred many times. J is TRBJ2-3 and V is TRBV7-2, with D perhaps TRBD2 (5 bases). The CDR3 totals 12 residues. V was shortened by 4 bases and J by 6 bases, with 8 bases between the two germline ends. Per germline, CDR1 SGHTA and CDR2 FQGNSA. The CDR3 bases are TGTGCCAGCAGCTCCTGGAGGGATACGCAGTATTTT. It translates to CASSSWRDTQYF.

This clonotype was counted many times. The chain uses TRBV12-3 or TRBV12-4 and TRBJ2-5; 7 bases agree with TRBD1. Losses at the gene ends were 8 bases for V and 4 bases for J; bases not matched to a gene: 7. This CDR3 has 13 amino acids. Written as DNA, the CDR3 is TGTGCCAGCCATACAGGGGTGGGAGAGACCCAGTACTTC. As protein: CASHTGVGETQYF.

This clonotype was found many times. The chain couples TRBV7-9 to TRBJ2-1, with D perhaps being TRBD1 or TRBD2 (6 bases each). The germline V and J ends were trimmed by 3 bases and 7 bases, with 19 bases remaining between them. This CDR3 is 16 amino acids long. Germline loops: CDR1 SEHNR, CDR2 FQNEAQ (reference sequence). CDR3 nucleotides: TGTGCCAGCAGCTTCGCCCTCCTGGGGGGCAGAAATGAGCAGTTCTTC. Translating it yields CASSFALLGGRNEQFF.

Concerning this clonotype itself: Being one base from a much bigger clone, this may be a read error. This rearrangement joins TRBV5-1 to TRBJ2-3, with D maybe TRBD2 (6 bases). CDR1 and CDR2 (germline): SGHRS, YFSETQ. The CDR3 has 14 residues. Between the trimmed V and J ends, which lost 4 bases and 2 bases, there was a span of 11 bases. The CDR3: CASSGGEVTDTQYF. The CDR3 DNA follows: TGCGCCAGCAGCGGCGGGGAAGTCACAGATACGCAGTATTTT.

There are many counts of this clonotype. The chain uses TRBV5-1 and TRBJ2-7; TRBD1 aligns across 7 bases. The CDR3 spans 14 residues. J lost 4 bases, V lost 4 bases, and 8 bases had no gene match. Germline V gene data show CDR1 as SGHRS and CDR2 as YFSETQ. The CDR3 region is CASSPGTAIYEQYF. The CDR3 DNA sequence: TGCGCCAGCAGCCCAGGGACAGCCATTTACGAGCAGTACTTC.

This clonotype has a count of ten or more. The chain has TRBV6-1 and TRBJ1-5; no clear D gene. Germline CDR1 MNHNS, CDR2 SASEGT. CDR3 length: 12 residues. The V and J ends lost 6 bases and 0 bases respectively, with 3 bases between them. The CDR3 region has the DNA TGTGCCAGCAGCTTTAGCAATCAGCCCCAGCATTTT. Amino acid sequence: CASSFSNQPQHF.

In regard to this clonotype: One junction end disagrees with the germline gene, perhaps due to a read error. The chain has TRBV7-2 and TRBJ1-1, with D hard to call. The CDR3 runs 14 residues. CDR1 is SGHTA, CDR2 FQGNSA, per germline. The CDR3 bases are TGTGCCAGCCGCTTTGACAAAAAGAACACTGAAGCTTTCTTT. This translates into CASRFDKKNTEAFF.

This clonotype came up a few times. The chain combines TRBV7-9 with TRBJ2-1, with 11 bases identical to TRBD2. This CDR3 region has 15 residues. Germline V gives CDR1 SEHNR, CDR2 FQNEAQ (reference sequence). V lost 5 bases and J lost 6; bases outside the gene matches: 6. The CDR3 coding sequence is TGTGCCAGCAGCAAACTAGCGGGGGAGGGCAATGAGCAGTTCTTC. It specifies CASSKLAGEGNEQFF.

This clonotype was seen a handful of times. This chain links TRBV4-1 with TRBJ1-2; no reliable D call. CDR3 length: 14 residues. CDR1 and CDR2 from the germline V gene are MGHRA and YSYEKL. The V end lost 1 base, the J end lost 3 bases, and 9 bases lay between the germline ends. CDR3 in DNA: TGCGCCAGCAGCCAAGTGATCCCGTACTATGGCTACACCTTC. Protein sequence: CASSQVIPYYGYTF.